This T cell receptor (beta chain) was recovered during a study of cytomegalovirus exposure and HLA in healthy donors. At sampling all donors were nominally healthy, likely with unrecorded immune exposures. This CDR3 has 14 amino acids. Trimming removed 5 bases from V and 8 bases from J; junction bases left unmatched: 10. Looked up from germline, CDR1 is MNHEY and CDR2 is SMNVEV (reference sequence). PCR employed 60 Vbeta and 13 Jbeta primers. Assay used: immunoSEQ multiplex PCR; TCRdb lists only in-frame clones, some missing. The table includes about 190,000 clones, 84% detected once. Material: PBMCs. The receptor was isolated from a boy younger than 18 in good health and CMV-seronegative. The chain is built from TRBV27 and TRBJ1-2, with TRBD1 matching 8 bases. In DNA, the CDR3 is TGTGCCAGCAGTCTCCACCGGACAGGGCAGGGCTACACCTTC. The encoded protein is CASSLHRTGQGYTF.